This TCR beta chain was sequenced in a study of T cell clonotyping in hematopoietic cell transplantation. Study context: Cytoreduction preceded collection of pretransplant recipient samples.

About this clone itself: Its cognate antigen is unknown.

Overall study findings and caveats: Recipient TCR diversity dropped after transplant; expanded clonotypes rose from day 30 to 180. Few recipient clonotypes overlapped donors; over 95% were de novo at given depth.

Time point reported: recipient sample about 28 days before transplant, after cytoreduction. Sequenced by immunoSEQ multiplex PCR; TCRdb stores in-frame clones only, minus some. The sample includes some 45,000 clones, roughly 80% seen only once; the top ten take 5.3%. Germline values: CDR1 DFQATT, CDR2 SNEGSKA (reference sequence). Trimming stripped 2 bases from V and 8 bases from J, with 9 bases between. There are 11 residues in the CDR3. This sample comprised peripheral blood mononuclear cells, obtained before stem cell transplant. The clonotype comes from a man between 60 and 75 years old with myelodysplastic syndrome. Some clones in this sample may be carry-over from other donors' samples. The chain links TRBV20-1 to TRBJ1-1, with unresolved D. CDR3 sequence: CSARSRVEAFF. CDR3 nucleotides: TGCAGTGCTAGATCCCGGGTCGAAGCTTTCTTT.